The rows below give T cell receptor beta chains drawn from one sample of a study of blood T cell repertoires in COVID-19. TCRdb's table, derived via immunoSEQ multiplex PCR, lists solely in-frame clones and lacks some. The table includes about 220,000 clones, approximately 83% detected once. The sequenced material came from PBMCs or T cells enriched from blood (not recorded which). These receptors were obtained from a woman between 55 and 75 years old who had recovered from COVID-19. The CDR3 runs from the conserved cysteine through the conserved F or W. Fields, in order: CDR3 protein, CDR3 DNA, D gene, V gene, J gene, clone size. The D gene is left open where the match is weak. Size is omitted from some rows. Given values are once, few, many or a class for expanded clones.

CASSLVQGGYNEQFF	TGTGCCAGCAGCTTAGTTCAGGGTGGCTACAATGAGCAGTTCTTC	NA	TRBV11-2	TRBJ2-1	NA
CASSYGQGWTEAFF	TGTGCCAGCAGTTATGGACAGGGGTGGACTGAAGCTTTCTTT	TRBD1	TRBV6-5	TRBJ1-1	NA
CASSLLRETQYF	TGTGCCAGCAGCTTATTGCGGGAGACCCAGTACTTC	NA	TRBV7-8	TRBJ2-5	NA
CASSVQGARGYGYTF	TGTGCCAGTAGCGTACAGGGGGCGCGAGGCTATGGCTACACCTTC	TRBD1	TRBV19	TRBJ1-2	NA
CASNDGSSGANVLTF	TGTGCCAGTAACGACGGGAGCTCTGGGGCCAACGTCCTGACTTTC	NA	TRBV19	TRBJ2-6	few
CASSRTGGDSPLHF	TGTGCCAGCTCCCGGACGGGGGGTGATTCACCCCTCCACTTT	NA	TRBV18	TRBJ1-6	NA
CASSVFPSTDTQYF	TGTGCCAGCAGCGTCTTCCCTAGCACAGATACGCAGTATTTT	NA	TRBV6-5	TRBJ2-3	NA
CATSSAQGSLSKRGNQPQHF	TGTGCCACCAGCAGTGCCCAGGGTTCCCTATCCAAAAGGGGCAATCAGCCCCAGCATTTT	NA	TRBV15	TRBJ1-5	NA
CASSLAASGHVNEQFF	TGTGCCAGCAGCTTGGCCGCTAGCGGGCACGTCAATGAGCAGTTCTTC	TRBD2	TRBV5-4	TRBJ2-1	once
CASSQEEATNYGYTF	TGCGCCAGCAGCCAAGAGGAGGCTACTAACTATGGCTACACCTTC	NA	TRBV4-1	TRBJ1-2	NA
CASRAGGGGRETQYF	TGTGCCAGCAGAGCGGGCGGGGGGGGCCGAGAGACCCAGTACTTC	TRBD2	TRBV3-1/TRBV3-2	TRBJ2-5	NA
CASSLAPGLTNTGELFF	TGTGCCAGCAGCTTAGCCCCAGGGTTAACGAACACCGGGGAGCTGTTTTTT	NA	TRBV11-2	TRBJ2-2	NA
CASSLHFPGDENTEAFF	TGTGCCAGCAGCCTACACTTTCCAGGGGATGAGAACACTGAAGCTTTCTTT	NA	TRBV14	TRBJ1-1	NA
CASSQLDRGSHGYTF	TGTGCCAGCAGCCAATTGGACAGGGGAAGCCATGGCTACACCTTC	TRBD1	TRBV14	TRBJ1-2	few
CASSLLEANYGYTF	TGTGCCAGCAGCTTACTGGAGGCTAACTATGGCTACACCTTC	NA	TRBV7-9	TRBJ1-2	NA
CASSLEGSTGANSPLHF	TGTGCCAGCAGCTTAGAGGGGTCGACAGGGGCTAATTCACCCCTCCACTTT	TRBD1	TRBV11-2	TRBJ1-6	few
CASSLRPDRVGGYTF	TGTGCCAGCAGTCTCCGACCCGACAGGGTTGGTGGCTACACCTTC	TRBD1	TRBV6-5	TRBJ1-2	NA
CAWSPDTGELFF	TGTGCCTGGAGCCCGGACACCGGGGAGCTGTTTTTT	NA	TRBV30	TRBJ2-2	NA
CASSLKQNTEAFF	TGTGCCAGCAGTTTAAAACAGAACACTGAAGCTTTCTTT	NA	TRBV28	TRBJ1-1	NA
CASTKQDTLGGYTF	TGTGCCAGCACCAAACAGGATACTCTGGGTGGCTACACCTTC	NA	TRBV27	TRBJ1-2	once
CSASPLAGATDTQYF	TGCAGTGCTAGTCCACTAGCGGGAGCCACAGATACGCAGTATTTT	TRBD2	TRBV20-1	TRBJ2-3	NA
CASSLYSTGATGELFF	TGTGCCAGTAGTCTCTACTCGACAGGGGCCACCGGGGAGCTGTTTTTT	TRBD1	TRBV19	TRBJ2-2	NA
CASSLKGLAGTGELFF	TGTGCCAGCAGCTTGAAGGGGCTAGCGGGGACCGGGGAGCTGTTTTTT	TRBD2	TRBV5-4	TRBJ2-2	NA
CATSDPRQGSRAFF	TGTGCCACCAGTGACCCGCGACAGGGTTCGCGGGCTTTCTTT	TRBD1	TRBV24-1	TRBJ1-1	NA
CASSLASGRKLFF	TGTGCCAGCAGCTTGGCATCGGGGAGGAAACTGTTTTTT	NA	TRBV5-6	TRBJ1-4	NA
CASSPRQGRGYTF	TGTGCCAGCAGCCCGAGACAGGGCCGGGGCTACACCTTC	TRBD1	TRBV13	TRBJ1-2	few